A single sample gave rise to the 24 T cell receptor beta chains below, sequenced in a study of shared clonotypes between healthy human individuals. Assay used: immunoSEQ multiplex PCR; TCRdb lists only in-frame clones, some missing. The sample includes some 790,000 clones, over 55% of them seen just once. Sequencing was done on a sample of memory CD4+ T cells sorted from blood. Specified subset: CD45RA-negative fraction. Receptor source: a woman aged 25-40 years in good health.

Here the CDR3 DNA reads TGTGCCACAAATCGGGAAGAAGGAAACACCATATATTTT. It codes for CATNREEGNTIYF. This chain connects TRBV19 to TRBJ1-3, with D uncertain. The CDR3 is made up of 13 amino acids. Per the germline V gene, CDR1 is LNHDA and CDR2 is SQIVND (reference sequence). Trimming cost V 10 bases and J 4 bases, with 14 bases left between them.

This clone was picked up one time. The chain has TRBV7-3 and TRBJ2-7; 7 bases line up with TRBD1. This CDR3 has 14 residues. Trimming took 5 bases from V and 2 from J; bases not matched to a gene: 6. CDR1 SGHTA and CDR2 FQGTGA come from the germline V gene. The CDR3 here is CASSTNRGPYEQYF. The CDR3 DNA reads TGTGCCAGCAGCACCAACAGGGGACCCTACGAGCAGTACTTC.

Ten or more counts support this clone. The J gene is TRBJ2-7, the V gene TRBV15, with D unclear. V lost 1 base, J lost 6 bases, and 7 bases lay in between. Germline V gene sequence: CDR1 LNHNV, CDR2 YYDKDF (reference sequence). This CDR3 has 12 residues. CDR3 region: CATSRVLSEQYF. The CDR3 DNA reads TGTGCCACCAGCAGAGTACTAAGCGAGCAGTACTTC. The full variable domain, with the rest looked up from reference TRBV15 and TRBJ2-7, is DAMVIQNPRYQVTQFGKPVTLSCSQTLNHNVMYWYQQKSSQAPKLLFHYYDKDFNNEADTPDNFQSRRPNTSFCFLDIRSPGLGDTAMYLCATSRVLSEQYFGPGTRLTVT.

This chain connects TRBV10-1 to TRBJ2-6; no reliable D call. The V end was cut by 3 bases, the J end by 0 bases, with 3 bases between. The CDR3 totals 14 residues. CDR1 and CDR2 from the germline V gene are WNHNN and SYGVQD (reference sequence). Here the CDR3 reads CASSDNSGANVLTF. CDR3 nucleotides: TGCGCCAGCAGTGATAACTCTGGGGCCAACGTCCTGACTTTC.

In this sample, this clone turned up a few times. This sequence joins TRBV19 and TRBJ2-6, with D hard to call. Germline lookup yields CDR1 LNHDA and CDR2 SQIVND (reference sequence). V was cut by 7 bases and J by 0 bases, with 4 bases left in between. The CDR3 runs 13 residues. Here the CDR3 reads CASKGSGANVLTF. The CDR3 coding sequence is TGTGCCAGTAAGGGCTCTGGGGCCAACGTCCTGACTTTC.

The V gene is TRBV15, the J gene TRBJ2-2; possible D gene TRBD2, 6 bases. CDR3 length: 15 amino acids. The V and J ends lost 7 bases and 0 bases respectively, with 12 bases between them. Germline CDR1 and CDR2: LNHNV and YYDKDF (reference sequence). The DNA of the CDR3 is TGTGCCACCACCTTAGGACTAACGAACACCGGGGAGCTGTTTTTT. Translating it yields CATTLGLTNTGELFF. Looking up the rest from reference TRBV15 and TRBJ2-2 gives the full variable domain: DAMVIQNPRYQVTQFGKPVTLSCSQTLNHNVMYWYQQKSSQAPKLLFHYYDKDFNNEADTPDNFQSRRPNTSFCFLDIRSPGLGDTAMYLCATTLGLTNTGELFFGEGSRLTVL.

V and J are TRBV7-9 and TRBJ1-5, with TRBD1 as a possible D gene (6 bases). Germline loops: CDR1 SEHNR, CDR2 FQNEAQ (reference sequence). V gave up 0 bases and J gave up 4 bases, with 10 bases separating them. The CDR3 has 15 amino acids. CDR3 bases: TGTGCCAGCAGCTTAGCCGACAGGCATAATCAGCCCCAGCATTTT. Protein sequence: CASSLADRHNQPQHF.

This chain joins TRBV30 and TRBJ1-3; D unresolved. The germline V gene has CDR1 GTSNPN and CDR2 SVGIG (reference sequence). The CDR3 sequence is 17 residues long. The V end was cut by 0 bases, the J end by 0 bases, with 15 bases between. This chain's CDR3 is CAWSVRLFGVSGNTIYF. The CDR3 DNA reads as TGTGCCTGGAGTGTACGCCTTTTCGGGGTCTCTGGAAACACCATATATTTT. The full variable domain, in which reference TRBV30 and TRBJ1-3 provide the parts outside the CDR3, is SQTIHQWPATLVQPVGSPLSLECTVEGTSNPNLYWYRQAAGRGLQLLFYSVGIGQISSEVPQNLSASRPQDRQFILSSKKLLLSDSGFYLCAWSVRLFGVSGNTIYFGEGSWLTVV.

V usage is TRBV18 and J usage is TRBJ2-7; TRBD2 might be the D (6 bases). The CDR3 is 13 residues long. Germline V gene lookup returns CDR1 KGHSH and CDR2 LQKENI. Trimming removed 3 bases at V and 3 bases at J, with 9 bases between. The DNA of the CDR3 is TGTGCCAGCTCACCTCAGACTAGCTACGAGCAGTACTTC. It yields the protein CASSPQTSYEQYF.

This rearrangement joins TRBV7-3 to TRBJ2-1; 9 bases match TRBD2. Germline V lookup: CDR1 SGHTA, CDR2 FQGTGA. V was clipped by 1 base and J by 5 bases; unmatched bases: 6. CDR3 length: 16 residues. In nucleotides, the CDR3 is TGTGCCAGCAGCTTAAATGCGGGAGGGCTCCACAATGAGCAGTTCTTC. Its translation: CASSLNAGGLHNEQFF.

The chain has TRBV2 and TRBJ2-3, with D possibly being TRBD2 (6 bases). Germline CDR1 reads SNHLY; CDR2 reads FYNNEI. This CDR3 comprises 13 residues. V lost 8 bases and J lost 3, with 12 bases in between. CDR3 loop: CASGETSTDTQYF. The DNA of the CDR3 is TGTGCCAGCGGGGAGACTAGTACAGATACGCAGTATTTT. Full variable domain (remainder filled in from reference TRBV2 and TRBJ2-3): EPEVTQTPSHQVTQMGQEVILRCVPISNHLYFYWYRQILGQKVEFLVSFYNNEISEKSEIFDDQFSVERPDGSNFTLKIRSTKLEDSAMYFCASGETSTDTQYFGPGTRLTVL.

The J gene is TRBJ2-1, the V gene TRBV7-9; D call uncertain. V was trimmed by 1 base and J by 7 bases, leaving 8 bases between them. The germline gives CDR1 SEHNR, CDR2 FQNEAQ (reference sequence). CDR3 length: 13 amino acids. CDR3 nucleotides: TGTGCCAGCAGCTTAGGGCAGAGTAATGAGCAGTTCTTC. As protein: CASSLGQSNEQFF. The full variable domain, its missing parts supplied by reference TRBV7-9 and TRBJ2-1, is DTGVSQNPRHKITKRGQNVTFRCDPISEHNRLYWYRQTLGQGPEFLTYFQNEAQLEKSRLLSDRFSAERPKGSFSTLEIQRTEQGDSAMYLCASSLGQSNEQFFGPGTRLTVL.

This clone was counted a few times. V and J are TRBV19 and TRBJ1-1; D perhaps matches TRBD1 (6 bases). Trimming cost V 6 bases and J 0 bases, with 26 bases left between them. The CDR3 length is 19 residues. Germline V gives CDR1 LNHDA, CDR2 SQIVND (reference sequence). CDR3 amino acids: CASSNWRGPQGSMNTEAFF. The CDR3 DNA sequence: TGTGCCAGTAGCAATTGGAGGGGCCCACAGGGCTCGATGAACACTGAAGCTTTCTTT.

The chain employs TRBV7-2 and TRBJ2-7; D ambiguous. Between the trimmed V and J ends, which lost 6 bases and 3 bases, there was a span of 6 bases. Germline lookup yields CDR1 SGHTA and CDR2 FQGNSA. The length of the CDR3 is 11 residues. The CDR3 bases are TGTGCCAGCAGTATGTACTACGAGCAGTACTTC. Residues: CASSMYYEQYF.

The chain recombines TRBV27 with TRBJ1-3, with 9 bases lining up with TRBD1. The junction had 14 bases not matched to a gene; V was cut back by 6 bases and J by 2 bases. The germline V gene encodes CDR1 MNHEY and CDR2 SMNVEV (reference sequence). This CDR3 spans 18 amino acids. In DNA, the CDR3 is TGTGCCAGCAGCCGAACCCCTGACAGGGGGAGACCTGGAAACACCATATATTTT. Protein product: CASSRTPDRGRPGNTIYF.

V and J are TRBV5-1 and TRBJ2-2; unclear D gene. Germline-derived CDR1 and CDR2 are SGHRS and YFSETQ. This CDR3 comprises 16 residues. The V and J ends lost 0 bases and 0 bases respectively, with 9 bases between them. The DNA of the CDR3 is TGCGCCAGCAGCTTGGGCCCCAACTCGAACACCGGGGAGCTGTTTTTT. Protein: CASSLGPNSNTGELFF.

The chain carries TRBV5-4 and TRBJ1-1, with 8 bases matching TRBD1. The germline V gene has CDR1 SGHNT and CDR2 YYREEE (reference sequence). The CDR3 runs 15 residues. V shed 0 bases and J 4 bases; nucleotides not matched to a gene: 5. CDR3 amino acids: CASSLGAGGGTEAFF. CDR3 in DNA: TGTGCCAGCAGCTTGGGGGCAGGGGGCGGCACTGAAGCTTTCTTT.

The chain employs TRBV7-2 and TRBJ1-4; no clear D gene. The CDR3 extends over 12 amino acids. Germline CDR1 is SGHTA and CDR2 is FQGNSA. Trimming cost V 4 bases and J 8 bases, with 8 bases left between them. CDR3 sequence reads: CASSSDREKLFF. DNA for the CDR3: TGTGCCAGCAGCTCCGATCGGGAAAAACTGTTTTTT.

This clone turned up a few times. V gene TRBV18 combines with J gene TRBJ1-2; perhaps TRBD1 as D (6 bases). Trimming took off 6 bases at V and 3 bases at J, with 17 bases between the two ends. CDR1 and CDR2 (germline): KGHSH, LQKENI. The CDR3 covers 15 residues. The CDR3 nucleotides read TGTGCCAGCTCGCAGATCAATGAGGGGGACTATGGCTACACCTTC. Translated: CASSQINEGDYGYTF.

The V call is TRBV5-5, the J call TRBJ2-7, with D perhaps TRBD1 or TRBD2 (5 bases each). Trimming cost V 6 bases and J 2 bases, with 15 bases left between them. CDR3 length: 14 amino acids. CDR1 is SGHKS, CDR2 YYEKEE, per germline (reference sequence). Written as DNA, the CDR3 is TGTGCCAGCAACCGGGACCTTCCCCCCTACGAGCAGTACTTC. Protein: CASNRDLPPYEQYF.

In regard to this clone: The same CDR3 also results from other DNA sequences found in this sample. This sequence joins TRBV19 and TRBJ1-1, with no clear D. The germline gives CDR1 LNHDA, CDR2 SQIVND (reference sequence). Trimming shortened V by 2 bases and J by 2 bases, and 6 bases separated the two germline ends. The CDR3 runs 13 residues. In nucleotides, the CDR3 is TGTGCCAGTAGTATAAACGGAAACACTGAAGCTTTCTTT. Its protein product is CASSINGNTEAFF.

The rearrangement uses TRBV11-2 and TRBJ2-7; no reliable D call. The length of the CDR3 is 12 residues. Germline CDR1 and CDR2: SGHAT and FQNNGV. Trimming took off 4 bases at V and 3 bases at J, with 7 bases between the two ends. The CDR3 nucleotides read TGTGCCAGCAGCTCAAGACGCTACGAGCAGTACTTC. This gives the protein CASSSRRYEQYF.

V and J are TRBV18 and TRBJ2-7; TRBD2 aligns across 7 bases. After removal of 2 bases from V and 5 bases from J, the junction contained 12 bases not matched to a gene. The CDR3 contains 16 residues. Germline CDR1 KGHSH, CDR2 LQKENI. CDR3 in amino acids: CASSPILADPRDEQYF. In DNA, the CDR3 is TGTGCCAGCTCACCAATTCTAGCGGACCCAAGGGACGAGCAGTACTTC.

The chain recombines TRBV11-1 with TRBJ1-5; weak D call: TRBD1 (5 bases). Germline values: CDR1 SGHAT, CDR2 FQDESV (reference sequence). V was trimmed by 3 bases and J by 1 base, leaving 10 bases between them. CDR3 length: 15 residues. CDR3: CASSLGQGSNQPQHF. The CDR3 DNA sequence: TGTGCCAGCAGCTTGGGCCAGGGAAGCAATCAGCCCCAGCATTTT.